These T cell receptor beta chains were read from a single sample in a study of blood T cell repertoires in COVID-19. The table came from immunoSEQ multiplex PCR; TCRdb's copy has only in-frame clones and leaves some out. The sample lists 99,000 or so clones, roughly 80% occurring once. The specimen was peripheral blood. These receptors were obtained from an elderly woman with acute or convalescent COVID-19. Both conserved end residues are part of each CDR3. Each record gives: clone size, D gene, J gene, V gene, CDR3 protein, CDR3 DNA. D genes are given only for firm matches. Rows may omit the clone size; those that give it use once, few, many or a size class.

>-|-|TRBJ2-7|TRBV5-4
CASSLAGQMVYEQYF
TGTGCCAGCAGCTTGGCCGGACAGATGGTCTACGAGCAGTACTTC
>few|-|TRBJ2-7|TRBV7-9
CASMLNSRSRFNEQYF
TGTGCCAGCATGCTTAATTCCCGCAGTCGTTTCAACGAGCAGTACTTC
>-|TRBD1|TRBJ1-4|TRBV18
CASSGQGSEKLFF
TGTGCCAGCTCGGGACAGGGCAGTGAAAAACTGTTTTTT
>-|TRBD1|TRBJ1-5|TRBV19
CASRTGQGDNQPQHF
TGTGCCAGTAGAACGGGACAGGGTGACAATCAGCCCCAGCATTTT
>-|-|TRBJ1-1|TRBV28
CASSDQGEAFF
TGTGCCAGCAGTGATCAGGGGGAAGCTTTCTTT
>-|-|TRBJ1-4|TRBV2
CASSENRKYEKLFF
TGTGCCAGCAGTGAGAACAGAAAATATGAAAAACTGTTTTTT
>-|TRBD2|TRBJ2-3|TRBV5-6
CASSTTTSGNTDTQYF
TGTGCCAGCAGCACCACGACTAGCGGAAACACAGATACGCAGTATTTT
>once|TRBD2|TRBJ2-3|TRBV29-1
CSAGASGSWIADTQYF
TGCAGCGCGGGGGCTAGCGGGAGCTGGATTGCAGATACGCAGTATTTT
>-|-|TRBJ1-1|TRBV6-1
CASKRQMNTEAFF
TGTGCCTCCAAGCGCCAAATGAACACTGAAGCTTTCTTT
>-|TRBD1|TRBJ1-5|TRBV6-5
CARGQDQPQHF
TGTGCCAGAGGACAGGATCAGCCCCAGCATTTT
>-|-|TRBJ2-1|TRBV25-1
CASSGQANNEQFF
TGTGCCAGCAGTGGACAGGCCAACAATGAGCAGTTCTTC
>-|-|TRBJ2-6|TRBV7-6
CASSLGGGSGANVLTF
TGTGCCAGCAGCTTAGGGGGAGGCTCTGGGGCCAACGTCCTGACTTTC
>-|-|TRBJ1-2|TRBV24-1
CATSVTGETGYTF
TGTGCCACCAGTGTAACGGGGGAGACTGGCTACACCTTC
>-|-|TRBJ2-7|TRBV7-2
CASSSTGPGEQYF
TGTGCCAGCAGCTCCACAGGCCCCGGAGAGCAGTACTTC
>-|-|TRBJ1-1|TRBV5-4
CASSPRTRNTEAFF
TGTGCCAGCAGCCCGAGGACACGGAACACTGAAGCTTTCTTT
>-|TRBD1|TRBJ1-2|TRBV6-6
CASIRQGASGYTF
TGTGCCAGCATCAGACAGGGGGCATCTGGCTACACCTTC
>-|TRBD1|TRBJ1-3|TRBV5-5
CASSPGQGKRGGNTIYF
TGTGCCAGCTCCCCCGGACAGGGCAAGAGGGGTGGAAACACCATATATTTT
>-|-|TRBJ1-6|TRBV3-1/TRBV3-2
CASSQVSVPSSPLHF
TGTGCCAGCAGCCAAGTCAGCGTTCCCAGTTCACCCCTCCACTTT
>-|-|TRBJ2-7|TRBV4-1
CASSQVTRTYEQYF
TGCGCCAGCAGCCAGGTGACTCGAACCTACGAGCAGTACTTC
>many|-|TRBJ1-5|TRBV4-3
CASSQDVNGQPQHF
TGCGCCAGCAGCCAAGATGTGAACGGTCAGCCCCAGCATTTT
>-|TRBD1|TRBJ1-2|TRBV5-1
CASTMGQGPLYGYTF
TGCGCCAGCACCATGGGACAGGGACCTCTCTATGGCTACACCTTC
>few|TRBD2|TRBJ2-2|TRBV3-1/TRBV3-2
CASSQAYGGLASTGELFF
TGTGCCAGCAGCCAAGCTTATGGCGGACTAGCGAGTACCGGGGAGCTGTTTTTT
>few|TRBD2|TRBJ2-3|TRBV20-1
CSASPSGGTDTQYF
TGCAGTGCTAGTCCCAGCGGGGGTACAGATACGCAGTATTTT
>once|-|TRBJ2-2|TRBV24-1
CATSETGTNTGELFF
TGTGCCACCAGTGAAACGGGAACGAACACCGGGGAGCTGTTTTTT
>-|-|TRBJ1-1|TRBV20-1
CSASDRMNTEAFF
TGCAGTGCTAGTGACAGGATGAACACTGAAGCTTTCTTT
>few|TRBD2|TRBJ2-1|TRBV7-8
CASSRLAASSYNEQFF
TGTGCCAGCAGCAGACTAGCGGCAAGCTCCTACAATGAGCAGTTCTTC
>-|-|TRBJ1-5|TRBV9
CASSLRRYSNQPQHF
TGTGCCAGCAGCCTTCGGCGGTATAGCAATCAGCCCCAGCATTTT
>-|-|TRBJ2-4|TRBV12-3/TRBV12-4
CASSSSGKNIQYF
TGTGCCAGCAGTTCATCCGGCAAAAACATTCAGTACTTC
>-|TRBD2|TRBJ2-1|TRBV14
CASSQERRLGGNNEQFF
TGTGCCAGCAGCCAAGAGAGGCGCCTCGGGGGGAACAATGAGCAGTTCTTC
>-|-|TRBJ1-2|TRBV5-4
CASSLWAGGNYGYTF
TGTGCCAGCAGCTTGTGGGCCGGGGGGAACTATGGCTACACCTTC